Listed below are T cell receptor beta chains from one sample, sequenced in a study of T cell responses to AZD1222 COVID-19 vaccine. Method: immunoSEQ multiplex PCR; TCRdb's copy keeps in-frame clones and lacks some. The sample has roughly 170,000 clones; around 88% are singletons. Material: peripheral blood, obtained on day 0 of AZD1222 vaccination. The receptors here all came from an adult in good health. The CDR3 runs from the conserved cysteine through the conserved F or W. Fields, in order: clone size, V gene, D gene, J gene, CDR3 DNA, CDR3 protein. D genes are given only for firm matches. The listing skips clone size in some rows; elsewhere it reads once, few, many or a size class.

-	TRBV29-1	-	TRBJ2-1	TGCAGCGTTGTTATCTACAATGAGCAGTTCTTC	CSVVIYNEQFF
once	TRBV3-1/TRBV3-2	-	TRBJ2-1	TGTGCCAGCAGCCAAGACGCTTCCCTGTTCTTC	CASSQDASLFF
-	TRBV7-8	-	TRBJ1-6	TGTGCCAGCAGCTTACTGAAGTATAATTCACCCCTCCACTTT	CASSLLKYNSPLHF
-	TRBV23-1	-	TRBJ1-1	TGCGCCAGCAGTCACCAGGTGAACACTGAAGCTTTCTTT	CASSHQVNTEAFF
-	TRBV28	TRBD1	TRBJ1-4	TGTGCCAGCAGTCCCTGGACAGGGAACTACGAAAAACTGTTTTTT	CASSPWTGNYEKLFF
-	TRBV7-8	-	TRBJ2-2	TGTGCCAGCAGCTTCCAGGATAATCAAATTGGGTTGGAGCTGTTTTTT	CASSFQDNQIGLELFF
-	TRBV4-1	-	TRBJ1-6	TGCGCCAGCAGCCAACCACCCAGCGATTCACCCCTCCACTTT	CASSQPPSDSPLHF
-	TRBV27	TRBD1	TRBJ1-1	TGTGCCAGCAGTTCCCTATCGAACAGGGGCACTGAAGCTTTCTTT	CASSSLSNRGTEAFF
-	TRBV19	-	TRBJ2-2	TGTGCCAGTAGACCAGGGCGGCCCACCGGGGAGCTGTTTTTT	CASRPGRPTGELFF
-	TRBV9	TRBD2	TRBJ2-3	TGTGCCAGCAGCGCTAGCGGGGGGGGGCAAGATACGCAGTATTTT	CASSASGGGQDTQYF
-	TRBV27	-	TRBJ2-7	TGTGCCAGCAGTACCACCTACGAGCAGTACTTC	CASSTTYEQYF
-	TRBV4-1	-	TRBJ1-5	TGCGCCAGCAGCCAAAGGGTTACAGCAGCAGATCAGCCCCAGCATTTT	CASSQRVTAADQPQHF
-	TRBV11-2	TRBD1	TRBJ1-3	TGTGCCAGCAGCTTAGGACAGGGGGCTGGAAACACCATATATTTT	CASSLGQGAGNTIYF
-	TRBV7-9	TRBD1	TRBJ1-5	TGTGCCAGCAGCTCTCCAAGGACAGGGGGTTCCGGGAATCAGCCCCAGCATTTT	CASSSPRTGGSGNQPQHF